This T cell receptor (beta chain) is drawn from a study of lymphopenia after photon versus proton radiotherapy. Looked up from germline, CDR1 is MNHEY and CDR2 is SVGAGI. The V end was cut by 0 bases, the J end by 2 bases, with 13 bases between. CDR3 length equals 16 residues. Clones were sequenced by immunoSEQ multiplex PCR, and TCRdb holds only the in-frame ones, with some missing. The sample carries about 50,000 clones, around 90% recorded once. The sample was peripheral blood, taken from a patient treated with photon-based radiotherapy. The source is a woman aged 40 to 55 with cholangiocarcinoma. This rearrangement joins TRBV6-5 to TRBJ1-1; no definite D call. CDR3 DNA: TGTGCCAGCAGTTACTCGATGGCAGCTAGAAACACTGAAGCTTTCTTT. It translates to CASSYSMAARNTEAFF.